The entry below gives a single TCR beta chain sequence along with its context. No antigen is known for it. Base quality data are lacking; no much larger clone is found one base away. TCRbeta CDR3 regions were amplified from genomic DNA by means of the immunoSEQ Assay, a bias-controlled multiplex PCR. The paper's data handling went like this. The number of nucleated cells in each sample was estimated from the amplification of reference gene primers within the assay. To quantify the absolute abundance of each unique TCRbeta CDR3 rearrangement, sequence reads were collapsed and filtered. For each sample, productive Simpson clonality was calculated as the square root of Simpson's diversity index across productive rearrangements. Here the immuneACCESS table is served through TCRdb, limited to in-frame sequences with V and J called. Missing clones are a known gap in these copies; in checked studies unresolved V genes cover under half, and the rest lacks a known reason. That table is the source of V, J and clone size, and D and trimming were worked out from the DNA. The sample profile shows more than 70,000 clones; approximately 80% of them were found once. The leading ten clones occupy roughly 4.8% of the sample.

Each collaborating institution followed its own protocols to collect whole blood in K2EDTA tubes. For TCRbeta analysis, collaborators shipped samples in one of three forms: frozen whole blood, isolated PBMCs, or DNA extracted from either of those sample types. The data derive from a study of blood T cell repertoires in COVID-19 (TCRdb year 2020). Regarding the complete study: The collaborator samples originated in the United States, Italy and Spain and spanned the acute and convalescent phases of COVID-19. The samples were drawn from two sources: the first 160 participants of the ongoing ImmuneRACE study, and 1,000 to 1,500 subjects contributed by 6 global collaborators. The prospective study material was composed of cDNA or gDNA derived from T cells, B-cell-depleted T cells, or PBMCs. Nearly every sample came with metadata listing a de-identified subject ID, COVID-19 status, age in years and sex. The dataset comprised deeply sampled blood TCRbeta repertoires from subjects exposed to, actively infected with, or recovered from COVID-19. The repertoires were released in a freely available public database meant as a resource for research on the immune response to SARS-CoV-2. Where available, HLA class I and class II types were taken from metadata supplied by the sample provider and were not determined by assay-based typing. Points the paper makes about the study in general: The quantity of clinical and demographic metadata differed by source and by participant and was supplied without curation.

The CDR3 goes from the cysteine to the phenylalanine over 15 residues. Just CDR3 DNA is preserved here, 45 bases in frame from base 1. The germline V end is reduced by 7 bases and the J end by 4 bases; junction bases left unmatched: 10. CDR1 SGHKS and CDR2 YYEKEE are derived from the germline V gene (reference sequence). Sequencing was done on a sample of peripheral blood. The TCR was taken from a woman at least 80 years old with active or convalescent COVID-19. Here the chain combines TRBV5-5 and TRBJ2-1; TRBD2 agrees with 8 junctional bases. The CDR3 reads as follows: CASASRVAGYNEQFF. The DNA sequence is as follows: TGTGCCAGCGCCTCCCGGGTAGCGGGGTACAATGAGCAGTTCTTC.